This T cell receptor (beta chain) is drawn from a study of T cells after somatic rescue of genetic block. The CDR3 loop spans 13 amino acids. CDR1 is MDHEN and CDR2 is SYDVKM in the germline V gene. Trimming shortened V by 6 bases and J by 2 bases, and 10 bases separated the two germline ends. Assay used: immunoSEQ multiplex PCR; TCRdb lists only in-frame clones, some missing. The sample carries 9,500 to 14,000 clones, about 78% recorded once. The receptor was derived from a boy aged 5-17 years. Source material: peripheral blood mononuclear cells (PBMCs). The chain combines TRBV28 with TRBJ1-2; the D is unclear. The CDR3 sequence is CASSPDTNYGYTF. For the CDR3, the DNA is TGTGCCAGCAGCCCCGACACAAACTATGGCTACACCTTC.